This entry describes one T cell receptor beta chain. Its antigen is currently unknown. TCR beta cDNA libraries had unique molecular identifiers. Each CDR3 protein is one row after TCRdb ran MiXCR on the PCR reads. The sample lists about 820,000 distinct CDR3 sequences, about 53% occurring once. This entry is derived from a study of post-analysis software for immune sequencing data. Whole-study results and caveats: Five or six TRBV segments, TRBV5-6, TRBV5-1 and TRBV20-1 among them, were found more frequent in patients than controls.

Germline-derived CDR1 and CDR2 are LNHNV and YYDKDF (reference sequence). The CDR3 is made up of 14 amino acids. This chain uses TRBV15 with TRBJ2-4, with D uncertain. With the DNA end fitting TRBJ2-7 better, the J assignment may be wrong. The TCR was taken from a girl aged 5 to 17 with multiple sclerosis. Source material: blood. The CDR3 DNA reads TGTGCCACCAGCGTGAGCCTCGACAACGGCGAGCAGTACTTC. It translates to CATSVSLDNGEQYF.